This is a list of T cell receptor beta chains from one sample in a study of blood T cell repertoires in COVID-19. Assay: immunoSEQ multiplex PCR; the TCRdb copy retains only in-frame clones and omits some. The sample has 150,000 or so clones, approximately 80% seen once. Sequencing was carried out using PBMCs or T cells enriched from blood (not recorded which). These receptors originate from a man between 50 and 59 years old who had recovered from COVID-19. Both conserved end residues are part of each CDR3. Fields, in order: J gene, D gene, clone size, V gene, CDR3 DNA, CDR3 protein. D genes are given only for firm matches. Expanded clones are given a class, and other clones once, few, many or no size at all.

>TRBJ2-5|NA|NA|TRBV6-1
TGTGCCAGCAGTGAAATGCCGGGAGTCCCCCTTGGGACCCAGTACTTC
CASSEMPGVPLGTQYF
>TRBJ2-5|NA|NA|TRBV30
TGTGCCTGGAGCCCAGGGATAATCCAAGAGACCCAGTACTTC
CAWSPGIIQETQYF
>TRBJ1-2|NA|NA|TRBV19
TGTGCCAGTAGTATAGATCGTACAGGTGTATACACCTTC
CASSIDRTGVYTF
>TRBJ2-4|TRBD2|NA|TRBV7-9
TGTGCCAGCAGCCCCCCGGGACTAGCGGGAGCCAAAAACATTCAGTACTTC
CASSPPGLAGAKNIQYF
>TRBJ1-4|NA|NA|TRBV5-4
TGTGCCAGCAGCCGCGGGGGGGGTAATGAAAAACTGTTTTTT
CASSRGGGNEKLFF
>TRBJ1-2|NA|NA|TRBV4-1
TGCGCCAGCAGGGGATACCTGGACAGTAACTATGGCTACACCTTC
CASRGYLDSNYGYTF
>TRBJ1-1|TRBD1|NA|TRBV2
TGTGCCAGCAGGGCAGGGACAGGGGGCAATACTGAAGCTTTCTTT
CASRAGTGGNTEAFF
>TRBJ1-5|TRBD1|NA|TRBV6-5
TGTGCCAGCAGTCCGGGACAGAACAATCAGCCCCAGCATTTT
CASSPGQNNQPQHF
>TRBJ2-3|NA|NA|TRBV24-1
TGTGCCACCAGTGATTTGCGGGGCGGGGGCACAGATACGCAGTATTTT
CATSDLRGGGTDTQYF
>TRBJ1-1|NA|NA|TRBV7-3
TGTGCCAGCAGCTTAACTGGGCTAAACACTGAAGCTTTCTTT
CASSLTGLNTEAFF
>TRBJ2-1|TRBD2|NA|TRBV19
TGTGCCACCAGACTAGCGGGGGGATTCAATGAGCAGTTCTTC
CATRLAGGFNEQFF
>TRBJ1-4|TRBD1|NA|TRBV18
TGTGCCAGCTCAAGGGACAGACTTTCTGAAAAACTGTTTTTT
CASSRDRLSEKLFF
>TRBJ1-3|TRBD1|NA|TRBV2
TGTGCCAGCAGTGAAGGGACAGGGAACTCTGGAAACACCATATATTTT
CASSEGTGNSGNTIYF
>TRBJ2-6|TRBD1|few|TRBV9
TGTGCCAGTAGCGTTGGACAGGGAACCGGGGCCAACGTCCTGACTTTC
CASSVGQGTGANVLTF
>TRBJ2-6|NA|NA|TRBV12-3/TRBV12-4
TGTGCCAGCAGTCCTCTCGGGGCCAACGTCCTGACTTTC
CASSPLGANVLTF
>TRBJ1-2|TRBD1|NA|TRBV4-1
TGCGCCAGCAGCCGACTGACAGGGGAGTGGGGCTATGGCTACACCTTC
CASSRLTGEWGYGYTF